This is a list of T cell receptor beta chains from one sample in a study of blood T cell repertoires in COVID-19. TCRdb's table, derived via immunoSEQ multiplex PCR, lists solely in-frame clones and lacks some. This table has about 210,000 clones, about 91% appearing once. Material for sequencing was PBMCs or T cells enriched from blood (not recorded which). All receptors come from a woman in her thirties or forties with acute COVID-19. The CDR3 runs from the conserved cysteine through the conserved F or W.

CAWTSGTGSGNTIYF,TRBV30
CASSRGSDTQYF,TRBV9
CASTSPGVDTEAFF,TRBV27
CASLPTGVNSPLHF,TRBV2
CASSPGTVLEAFF,TRBV5-6
CASTPGISSSYTF,TRBV12-1
CASSLRDSQGYTF,TRBV5-6
CASSRGIWQETQYF,TRBV19
CASSYGLYTGELFF,TRBV6-5
CASSFWDRGIGETQYF,TRBV7-2
CASSLGGRGLPSTDTQYF,TRBV28
CAIRDRGSSYNEQFF,TRBV10-3
CAWGRQGAHGSPLHF,TRBV30
CASRQGQGYEQYF,TRBV5-1
CATSPAGVYNEQFF,TRBV24-1
CSVGGWGETEAFF,TRBV29-1
CASSLVRRIQETQYF,TRBV7-2
CASSYSDTVWYF,TRBV6-2/TRBV6-3
CASRQGSGNTIYF,TRBV7-2
CASSPPGTSGGAYNEQFF,TRBV18
CASSQWAGGGLDEQFF,TRBV27
CAWSARTPNYGYTF,TRBV30
CASSLTQETQYF,TRBV7-2
CASSVATPSHSVSGNTIYF,TRBV9
CASNDRGAGYGYTF,TRBV3-1/TRBV3-2
CASREDARREFF,TRBV2
CSVEGRFHGELFF,TRBV29-1
CASSGTGQGQKLFF,TRBV9
CASSFRNQPQHF,TRBV12-3/TRBV12-4
CASSQDGLRTGELFF,TRBV4-1
CASSILVPGGEQFF,TRBV19
CASSGEGGLAGGGSYNEQFF,TRBV9
CATIPGGSGNTIYF,TRBV6-2/TRBV6-3
CSVQLLANEQFF,TRBV29-1
CASAKGNTIYF,TRBV7-6
CASSFGTGPYEQYF,TRBV5-1
CASSPRTSGGLYEQYF,TRBV3-1/TRBV3-2
CASSLPAGDHEQFF,TRBV7-9
CASSLVFAGGGAYEQYF,TRBV7-2
CASSVGVVPGEKLFF,TRBV9
CASSLASYNEQFF,TRBV11-3
CASSLAPSGNEQYF,TRBV5-4
CASNPRGFRETQYF,TRBV11-3
CASSQGAGWTYGYTF,TRBV6-6
CASSLRWGPQGNEQFF,TRBV7-2
CASSLDRGIYTGELFF,TRBV5-4
CASSRYRRGGTDTQYF,TRBV9
CASSLGGDSPLHF,TRBV7-8
CASSQGQGTMNTEAFF,TRBV14
CASSWQGGMNTEAFF,TRBV5-4
CASGDRQGGSYEQYF,TRBV12-5